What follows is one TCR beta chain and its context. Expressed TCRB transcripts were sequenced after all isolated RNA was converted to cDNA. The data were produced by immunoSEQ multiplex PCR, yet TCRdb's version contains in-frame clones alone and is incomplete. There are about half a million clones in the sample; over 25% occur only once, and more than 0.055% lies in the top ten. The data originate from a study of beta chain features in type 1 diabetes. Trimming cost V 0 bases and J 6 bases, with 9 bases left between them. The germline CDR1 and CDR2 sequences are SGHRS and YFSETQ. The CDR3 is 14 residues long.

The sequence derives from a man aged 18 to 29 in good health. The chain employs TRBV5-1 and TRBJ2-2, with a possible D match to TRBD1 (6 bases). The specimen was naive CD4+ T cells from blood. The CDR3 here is CASSLVQGPGELFF. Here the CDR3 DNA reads TGCGCCAGCAGCTTGGTGCAGGGGCCCGGGGAGCTGTTTTTT.